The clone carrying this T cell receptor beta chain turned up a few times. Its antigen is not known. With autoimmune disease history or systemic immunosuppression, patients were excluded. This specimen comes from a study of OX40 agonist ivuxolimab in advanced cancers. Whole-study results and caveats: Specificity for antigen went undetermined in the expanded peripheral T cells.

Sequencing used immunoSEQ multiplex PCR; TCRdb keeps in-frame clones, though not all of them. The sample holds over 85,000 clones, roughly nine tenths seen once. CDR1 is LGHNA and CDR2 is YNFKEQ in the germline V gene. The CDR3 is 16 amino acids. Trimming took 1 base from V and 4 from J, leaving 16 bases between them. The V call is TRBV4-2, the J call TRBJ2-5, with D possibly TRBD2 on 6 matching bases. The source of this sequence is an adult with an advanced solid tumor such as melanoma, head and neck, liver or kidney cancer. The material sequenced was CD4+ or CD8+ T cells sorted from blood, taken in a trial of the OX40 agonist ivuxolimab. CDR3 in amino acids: CASSQGNSRDLETQYF. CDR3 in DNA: TGTGCCAGCAGCCAAGGGAATAGCAGGGACTTAGAGACCCAGTACTTC.